The T cell receptor beta chain described here comes from a study of blood T cell repertoires in COVID-19. Repertoires were generated with immunoSEQ multiplex PCR, while TCRdb's copy carries only in-frame clones and drops some. Of about 49,000 clones listed, 86% are singletons. V lost 2 bases and J lost 13; bases outside the gene matches: 11. The germline V gene has CDR1 KGHSH and CDR2 LQKENI. The length of the CDR3 is 14 residues. The clonotype was recovered from a man aged 35 to 55 with active COVID-19. The chain recombines TRBV18 with TRBJ2-1; 7 bases are shared with TRBD2. Sequencing was done on a sample of peripheral blood. CDR3 region: CASSPSVAGSVQFF. The CDR3 DNA reads as TGTGCCAGCTCACCAAGTGTAGCGGGCAGTGTTCAGTTCTTC.